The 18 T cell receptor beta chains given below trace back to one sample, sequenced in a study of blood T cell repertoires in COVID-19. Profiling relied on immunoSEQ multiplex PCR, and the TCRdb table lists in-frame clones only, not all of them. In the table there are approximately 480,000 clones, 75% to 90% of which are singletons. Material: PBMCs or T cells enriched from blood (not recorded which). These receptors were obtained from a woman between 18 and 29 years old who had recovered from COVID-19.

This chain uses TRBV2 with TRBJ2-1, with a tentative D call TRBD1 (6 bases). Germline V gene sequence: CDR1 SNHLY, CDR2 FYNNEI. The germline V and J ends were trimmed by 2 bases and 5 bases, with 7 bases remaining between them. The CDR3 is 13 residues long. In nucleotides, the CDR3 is TGTGCCAGCAGTGAAAACAGGGACAATGAGCAGTTCTTC. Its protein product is CASSENRDNEQFF.

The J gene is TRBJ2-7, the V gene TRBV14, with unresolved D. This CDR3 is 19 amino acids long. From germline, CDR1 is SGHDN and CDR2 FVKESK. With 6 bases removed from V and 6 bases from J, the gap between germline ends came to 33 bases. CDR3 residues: CASSPLPRQHSLTGGEQYF. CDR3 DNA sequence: TGTGCCAGCAGTCCGTTACCACGCCAACACTCATTAACGGGTGGCGAGCAGTACTTC.

CDR3 region: CASRKSRDSIYGYTF. Here the CDR3 DNA reads TGTGCCAGCAGGAAATCCCGGGACAGCATCTATGGCTACACCTTC. The chain couples TRBV27 to TRBJ1-2, with 7 bases identical to TRBD1. This CDR3 is 15 amino acids long. In germline, CDR1 is MNHEY, CDR2 SMNVEV (reference sequence). With V trimmed by 6 bases and J by 4 bases, 11 bases remained unmatched.

For the CDR3, the DNA is TGTGCCAGCAGTCATCACCGGAGGGACCCCAATCAGCCCCAGCATTTT. It encodes CASSHHRRDPNQPQHF. The chain has TRBV28 and TRBJ1-5; tentative D call: TRBD1 (5 bases). CDR3 length: 16 amino acids. Trimming stripped 5 bases from V and 3 bases from J, with 17 bases between. Per the germline V gene, CDR1 is MDHEN and CDR2 is SYDVKM.

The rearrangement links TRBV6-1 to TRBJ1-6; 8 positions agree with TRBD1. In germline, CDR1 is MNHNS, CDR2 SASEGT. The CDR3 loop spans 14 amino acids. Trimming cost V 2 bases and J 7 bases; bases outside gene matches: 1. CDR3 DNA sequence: TGTGCCAGCAGTGAAAACAGGGGGAATTCACCCCTCCACTTT. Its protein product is CASSENRGNSPLHF.

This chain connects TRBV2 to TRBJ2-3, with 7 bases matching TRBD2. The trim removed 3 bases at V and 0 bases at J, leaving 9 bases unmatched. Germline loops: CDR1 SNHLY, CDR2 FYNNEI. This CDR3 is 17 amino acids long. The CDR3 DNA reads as TGTGCCAGCAGTGAGGGGACTATTTTCTCTAGCACAGATACGCAGTATTTT. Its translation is CASSEGTIFSSTDTQYF.

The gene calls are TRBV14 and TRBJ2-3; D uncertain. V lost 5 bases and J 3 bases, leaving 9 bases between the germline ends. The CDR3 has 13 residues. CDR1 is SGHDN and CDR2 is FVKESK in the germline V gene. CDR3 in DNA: TGTGCCAGCAGCTCCCCTGAGACAGATACGCAGTATTTT. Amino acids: CASSSPETDTQYF.

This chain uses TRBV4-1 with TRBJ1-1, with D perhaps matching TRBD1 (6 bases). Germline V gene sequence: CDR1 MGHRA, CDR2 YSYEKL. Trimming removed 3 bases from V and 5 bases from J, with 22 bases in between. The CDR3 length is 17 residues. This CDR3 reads CASSHRPRGVGSTEAFF. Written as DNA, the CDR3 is TGCGCCAGCAGCCATCGACCCAGGGGAGTCGGTTCGACTGAAGCTTTCTTT.

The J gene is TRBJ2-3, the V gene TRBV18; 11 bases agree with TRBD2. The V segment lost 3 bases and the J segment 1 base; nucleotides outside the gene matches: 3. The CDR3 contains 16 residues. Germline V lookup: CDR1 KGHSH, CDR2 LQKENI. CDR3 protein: CASSPSTSGGTDTQYF. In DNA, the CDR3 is TGTGCCAGCTCACCGTCGACTAGCGGGGGCACAGATACGCAGTATTTT.

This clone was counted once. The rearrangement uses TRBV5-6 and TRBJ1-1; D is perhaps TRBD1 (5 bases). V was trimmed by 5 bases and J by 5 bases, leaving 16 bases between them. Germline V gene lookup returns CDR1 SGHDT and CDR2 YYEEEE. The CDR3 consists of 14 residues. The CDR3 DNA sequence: TGTGCCAGCAGGTTAATAGGGGCGAGGACTGAAGCTTTCTTT. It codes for CASRLIGARTEAFF. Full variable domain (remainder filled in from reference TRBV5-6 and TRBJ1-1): DAGVTQSPTHLIKTRGQQVTLRCSPKSGHDTVSWYQQALGQGPQFIFQYYEEEERQRGNFPDRFSGHQFPNYSSELNVNALLLGDSALYLCASRLIGARTEAFFGQGTRLTVV.

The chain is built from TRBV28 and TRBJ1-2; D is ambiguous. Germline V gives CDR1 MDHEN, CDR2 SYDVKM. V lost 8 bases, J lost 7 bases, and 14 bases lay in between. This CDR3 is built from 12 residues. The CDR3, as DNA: TGTGCCAGCGAGGGCCAGGCTGGTGGCTACACCTTC. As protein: CASEGQAGGYTF.

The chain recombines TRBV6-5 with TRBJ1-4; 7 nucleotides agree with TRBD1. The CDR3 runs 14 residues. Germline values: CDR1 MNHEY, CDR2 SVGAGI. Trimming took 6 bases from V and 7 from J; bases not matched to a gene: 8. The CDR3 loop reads CASSRTGGIEKLFF. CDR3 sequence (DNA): TGTGCCAGCAGCAGGACAGGAGGTATTGAAAAACTGTTTTTT.

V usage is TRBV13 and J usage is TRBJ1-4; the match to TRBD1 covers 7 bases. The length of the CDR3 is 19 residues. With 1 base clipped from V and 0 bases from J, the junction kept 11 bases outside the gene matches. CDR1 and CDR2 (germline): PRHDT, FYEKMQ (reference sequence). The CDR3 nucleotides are TGTGCCAGCAGCTTAGTAGTAGGGACAGAATATTCAACTAATGAAAAACTGTTTTTT. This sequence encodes CASSLVVGTEYSTNEKLFF.

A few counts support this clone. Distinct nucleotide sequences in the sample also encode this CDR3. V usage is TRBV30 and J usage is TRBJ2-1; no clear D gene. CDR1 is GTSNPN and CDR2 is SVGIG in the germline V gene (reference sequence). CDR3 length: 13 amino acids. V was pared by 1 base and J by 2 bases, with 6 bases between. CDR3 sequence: CAWSGGPYNEQFF. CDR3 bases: TGTGCCTGGAGTGGTGGGCCCTACAATGAGCAGTTCTTC. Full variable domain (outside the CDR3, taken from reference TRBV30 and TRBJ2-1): SQTIHQWPATLVQPVGSPLSLECTVEGTSNPNLYWYRQAAGRGLQLLFYSVGIGQISSEVPQNLSASRPQDRQFILSSKKLLLSDSGFYLCAWSGGPYNEQFFGPGTRLTVL.

The CDR3 protein is CASSPMRETQYF. CDR3 in DNA: TGTGCCAGCTCACCAATGAGAGAGACCCAGTACTTC. The chain recombines TRBV18 with TRBJ2-5; D ambiguous. The CDR3 extends over 12 amino acids. Germline V CDR1 and CDR2: KGHSH, LQKENI. Trimming took off 2 bases at V and 4 bases at J, with 5 bases between the two ends.

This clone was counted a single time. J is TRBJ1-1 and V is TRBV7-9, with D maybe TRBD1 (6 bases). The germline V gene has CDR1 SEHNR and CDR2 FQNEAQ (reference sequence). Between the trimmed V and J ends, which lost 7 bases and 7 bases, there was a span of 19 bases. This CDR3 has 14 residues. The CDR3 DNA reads TGTGCCAGCACCACCACCGGGACAAGCCGTGAAGCTTTCTTT. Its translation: CASTTTGTSREAFF. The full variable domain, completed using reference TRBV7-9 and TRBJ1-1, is DTGVSQNPRHKITKRGQNVTFRCDPISEHNRLYWYRQTLGQGPEFLTYFQNEAQLEKSRLLSDRFSAERPKGSFSTLEIQRTEQGDSAMYLCASTTTGTSREAFFGQGTRLTVV.

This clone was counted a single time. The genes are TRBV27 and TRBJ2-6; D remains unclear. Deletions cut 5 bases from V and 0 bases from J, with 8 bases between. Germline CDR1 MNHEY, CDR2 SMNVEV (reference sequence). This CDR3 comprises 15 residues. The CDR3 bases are TGTGCCAGCAGTCCCTTGAGCTCTGGGGCCAACGTCCTGACTTTC. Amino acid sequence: CASSPLSSGANVLTF.

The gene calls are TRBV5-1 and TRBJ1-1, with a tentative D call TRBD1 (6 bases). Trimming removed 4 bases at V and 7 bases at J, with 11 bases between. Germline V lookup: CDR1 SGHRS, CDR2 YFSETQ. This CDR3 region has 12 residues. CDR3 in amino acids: CASSLEDSEAFF. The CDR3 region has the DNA TGCGCCAGCAGCCTAGAGGACAGTGAAGCTTTCTTT.